The 12 T cell receptor beta chains listed next were all sequenced from one sample in a study of blood T cell repertoires in COVID-19. Using immunoSEQ multiplex PCR, the repertoire was profiled, and TCRdb retains in-frame clones only, with some absent. The table has about 200,000 clones, roughly 86% seen once. The material sequenced was peripheral blood. These receptors all come from a man in his fifties or sixties with acute or convalescent COVID-19.

This clone was detected a few times. V and J are TRBV5-1 and TRBJ2-5; 8 bases are shared with TRBD1. Germline V gives CDR1 SGHRS, CDR2 YFSETQ. V lost 3 bases, J lost 4 bases, and 17 bases stayed unmatched. The CDR3 covers 18 residues. The CDR3 DNA follows: TGCGCCAGCAGCTCCCCGGCGCCGGTCAGGGGGCCCGGAGAGACCCAGTACTTC. Amino acids: CASSSPAPVRGPGETQYF.

The CDR3 loop reads CASSFKRTGVGGYTF. Written as DNA, the CDR3 is TGCGCCAGCAGCTTCAAGCGGACAGGGGTGGGTGGCTACACCTTC. The chain couples TRBV5-1 to TRBJ1-2; 9 positions match TRBD1. Germline CDR1 SGHRS, CDR2 YFSETQ. This CDR3 has 15 residues. Trimming took 2 bases from V and 7 from J; bases not matched to a gene: 9.

This clone has ten or more counts. This CDR3 is CATYHLAKNIQYF. CDR3 coding DNA: TGTGCCACCTACCATCTAGCCAAAAACATTCAGTACTTC. This chain connects TRBV10-3 to TRBJ2-4; D uncertain. Trimming took off 10 bases at V and 0 bases at J, with 10 bases between the two ends. CDR1 ENHRY and CDR2 SYGVKD come from the germline V gene. This CDR3 contains 13 residues.

The gene calls are TRBV7-2 and TRBJ2-7; TRBD1 matches 7 bases. The CDR3 length is 14 residues. Germline V gene sequence: CDR1 SGHTA, CDR2 FQGNSA. With V trimmed by 1 base and J by 7 bases, 7 bases remained unmatched. Here the CDR3 reads CASSLVGQIQEQYF. CDR3 DNA: TGTGCCAGCAGCTTAGTGGGACAGATTCAAGAGCAGTACTTC.

The chain recombines TRBV18 with TRBJ1-4; TRBD1 agrees at 7 bases. Trimming removed 0 bases from V and 5 bases from J; junction bases left unmatched: 3. The CDR3 has 15 residues. From germline, CDR1 is KGHSH and CDR2 LQKENI. The CDR3 sequence is CASSPPGQMNEKLFF. The CDR3 bases are TGTGCCAGCTCACCACCGGGACAGATGAATGAAAAACTGTTTTTT. The complete variable domain, with remaining parts taken from reference TRBV18 and TRBJ1-4, reads NAGVMQNPRHLVRRRGQEARLRCSPMKGHSHVYWYRQLPEEGLKFMVYLQKENIIDESGMPKERFSAEFPKEGPSILRIQQVVRGDSAAYFCASSPPGQMNEKLFFGSGTQLSVL.

The genes are TRBV29-1 and TRBJ2-2; 8 positions match TRBD1. The junction had 9 bases not matched to a gene; V was cut back by 4 bases and J by 5 bases. This CDR3 region has 15 residues. The germline V gene encodes CDR1 SQVTM and CDR2 ANQGSEA. The CDR3 DNA reads as TGCAGCGTTGGAGACAGGGGATCTCCGACCGGGGAGCTGTTTTTT. Amino acid sequence: CSVGDRGSPTGELFF.

This clone was counted between two and nine times. The V call is TRBV7-6, the J call TRBJ2-5; tentatively, D is TRBD2 (6 bases). The V and J ends lost 4 bases and 9 bases respectively, with 27 bases between them. The CDR3 contains 17 residues. The germline V gene encodes CDR1 SGHVS and CDR2 FNYEAQ. The CDR3, as DNA: TGTGCCAGCAGCTCTGGGGGGTCGGTGGCCATCCAATCGGCCCAGTACTTC. Its translation is CASSSGGSVAIQSAQYF.

This chain connects TRBV10-1 to TRBJ2-7; weak D call: TRBD2 (6 bases). Trimming shortened V by 6 bases and J by 3 bases, and 15 bases separated the two germline ends. From germline, CDR1 is WNHNN and CDR2 SYGVQD (reference sequence). This CDR3 has 14 residues. DNA for the CDR3: TGCGCCAGCAGCGGGACTCGAGAGTACTACGAGCAGTACTTC. This gives the protein CASSGTREYYEQYF.

The rearrangement links TRBV7-9 to TRBJ2-1; 9 nucleotides line up with TRBD1. Germline trimming cut 1 base from V and 1 base from J; bases unmatched to any gene: 2. CDR3 length: 16 amino acids. Germline V CDR1 and CDR2: SEHNR, FQNEAQ (reference sequence). The DNA of the CDR3 is TGTGCCAGCAGCTTAGGAGACAGGGGGTCCTACAATGAGCAGTTCTTC. Its protein product is CASSLGDRGSYNEQFF.

The chain recombines TRBV5-4 with TRBJ2-7; the match to TRBD1 covers 10 bases. Germline V lookup: CDR1 SGHNT, CDR2 YYREEE (reference sequence). This CDR3 is built from 15 residues. Trimming cost V 3 bases and J 6 bases; bases outside gene matches: 9. The CDR3 here is CASSSQGTGVREQYF. The CDR3 DNA sequence: TGTGCCAGCAGCTCCCAAGGGACAGGGGTACGCGAGCAGTACTTC.

The rearrangement joins TRBV4-1 to TRBJ2-3; no clear D. Trimming pared 0 bases from V and 1 base from J, leaving 8 bases between. CDR1 MGHRA and CDR2 YSYEKL come from the germline V gene. The CDR3 consists of 15 residues. The CDR3 nucleotides read TGCGCCAGCAGCCAAGAAAGCCTCGGCACAGATACGCAGTATTTT. Encoded protein: CASSQESLGTDTQYF.

The genes are TRBV12-2 and TRBJ1-3; the table calls TRBD1, which could not be checked here. TRBV12-2 is a pseudogene locus. This CDR3 contains 17 residues. As DNA, the CDR3 is TGTGCAAGTCGCTTAGCCTCCGGGACAGGAGGGGGAAACACCATATATTTT. Residues: CASRLASGTGGGNTIYF.